This T cell receptor beta chain was profiled in a study of CD8+CD57+ T cells in acquired aplastic anemia. Study results and limitations: Any difference that existed in CD8+ Simpson's diversity between patients and controls was not significant. Patients and controls were found to share 25 to 30 CD8+ CDR3 sequences.

All patients picked for sequencing had shown, by flow cytometry, an expansion of CD8+CD57+ cells. Severe acquired aplastic anemia was the diagnosis recorded for all patients. The ends were cut back, 2 bases at V and 3 bases at J, with 11 bases in the middle. CDR1 SNHLY and CDR2 FYNNEI come from the germline V gene. The CDR3 consists of 15 residues. Genomic DNA was employed as the template in profiling TCR beta VDJ and CDR3. TCRdb analysed the reads with MiXCR anew, one entry per CDR3 protein. This table has 150,000 to 180,000 distinct CDR3 sequences, about 52% appearing once. In its sample, this clonotype was seen once. Antigen specificity is unknown.

This receptor was taken from a human donor with aplastic anemia. Sequencing used sorted CD4+, CD8+, or CD8+CD57+ T cells (not recorded which) from PBMCs. The J gene is TRBJ1-5, the V gene TRBV2; possibly TRBD1 for D (5 bases). The CDR3 DNA reads as TGTGCCAGCAGTGAATTGACGGGGACCAATCAGCCCCAGCATTTT. This sequence encodes CASSELTGTNQPQHF.